Presented here are 25 T cell receptor beta chains from one specimen sequenced in a study of control samples from healthy donors and cancer patients. Libraries were prepared by immunoSEQ multiplex PCR; TCRdb keeps only in-frame clonotypes and omits some of them. The sample holds about 45,000 clones, 60% to 80% seen once. The sample comprised formalin-fixed, paraffin-embedded tissue. The source of these receptors is a male donor with melanoma.

The chain joins TRBV10-1 to TRBJ2-1; unclear D gene. Trimming cost V 2 bases and J 7 bases, with 9 bases left between them. From germline, CDR1 is WNHNN and CDR2 SYGVQD (reference sequence). The CDR3 spans 13 residues. The CDR3, as DNA: TGCGCCAGCAGTGAGGCTAGAAGTAATGAGCAGTTCTTC. This codes for CASSEARSNEQFF.

The chain is built from TRBV7-9 and TRBJ1-1; no clear D. CDR1 is SEHNR and CDR2 is FQNEAQ in the germline V gene (reference sequence). With 1 base removed from V and 2 bases from J, the gap between germline ends came to 8 bases. There are 14 residues in the CDR3. In DNA form, the CDR3 reads TGTGCCAGCAGCTTAGGGAAGAGTAACACTGAAGCTTTCTTT. The encoded protein is CASSLGKSNTEAFF. Full variable domain (rest looked up from reference TRBV7-9 and TRBJ1-1): DTGVSQNPRHKITKRGQNVTFRCDPISEHNRLYWYRQTLGQGPEFLTYFQNEAQLEKSRLLSDRFSAERPKGSFSTLEIQRTEQGDSAMYLCASSLGKSNTEAFFGQGTRLTVV.

The rearrangement uses TRBV29-1 and TRBJ2-3; 13 bases fit TRBD2. The V gene end was trimmed by 7 bases and the J gene end by 0 bases; junction bases not matched to a gene: 10. This CDR3 contains 17 residues. In germline, CDR1 is SQVTM, CDR2 ANQGSEA. For the CDR3, the DNA is TGCAGCGCCCTCGGACTAGCGGGAGTCTTGAGCACAGATACGCAGTATTTT. This translates into CSALGLAGVLSTDTQYF.

The V gene is TRBV3-1 (or the pseudogene TRBV3-2), the J gene TRBJ1-6, with TRBD1 identical over 8 bases. Per germline, CDR1 LGHDT and CDR2 YNNKEL (reference sequence). J was trimmed by 13 bases and V by 8 bases; bases with no gene match: 10. This CDR3 region has 13 residues. The CDR3 DNA is TGTGCCAGCGACGGGCAGGGGGCCGGGCCCCTCCACTTT. Protein sequence: CASDGQGAGPLHF.

This chain links TRBV5-1 with TRBJ2-6; TRBD2 might be the D (7 bases). Trimming shortened V by 3 bases and J by 2 bases, and 12 bases separated the two germline ends. CDR3 length: 16 residues. Germline V gives CDR1 SGHRS, CDR2 YFSETQ. CDR3 DNA sequence: TGCGCCAGCAGCTCCTTCGGGGGGCCTGGGGCCAACGTCCTGACTTTC. It codes for CASSSFGGPGANVLTF.

The chain recombines TRBV2 with TRBJ2-1, with D tentatively TRBD2 (5 bases). The CDR3 totals 12 residues. Germline assignment: CDR1 SNHLY and CDR2 FYNNEI. V was clipped by 4 bases and J by 15 bases, with 16 bases between them. The DNA for the CDR3 is TGTGCCAGCAGTGCCGAACTAGTAGGACGGTTCTTC. Protein sequence: CASSAELVGRFF. Full variable domain (outside the CDR3, taken from reference TRBV2 and TRBJ2-1): EPEVTQTPSHQVTQMGQEVILRCVPISNHLYFYWYRQILGQKVEFLVSFYNNEISEKSEIFDDQFSVERPDGSNFTLKIRSTKLEDSAMYFCASSAELVGRFFGPGTRLTVL.

This clone has only a few counts. The rearrangement uses TRBV19 and TRBJ2-1; D possibly corresponds to TRBD2 (5 bases). This CDR3 comprises 16 residues. Trimming took off 6 bases at V and 0 bases at J, with 15 bases between the two ends. Per germline, CDR1 LNHDA and CDR2 SQIVND (reference sequence). Here the CDR3 reads CASRGIAWSSYNEQFF. As DNA, the CDR3 is TGTGCCAGTAGGGGAATAGCGTGGAGCTCCTACAATGAGCAGTTCTTC.

In its sample, this clone was seen a few times. The V and J genes are TRBV6-1 and TRBJ2-1; 8 positions match TRBD2. V shed 2 bases and J 0 bases; nucleotides not matched to a gene: 0. There are 15 residues in the CDR3. Germline V gene sequence: CDR1 MNHNS, CDR2 SASEGT. CDR3 amino acids: CASSELAGSYNEQFF. CDR3 DNA sequence: TGTGCCAGCAGTGAACTAGCGGGCTCCTACAATGAGCAGTTCTTC.

The chain recombines TRBV6-1 with TRBJ1-1; D ambiguous. The CDR3 runs to 15 residues. With 1 base removed from V and 5 bases from J, the gap between germline ends came to 14 bases. CDR1 is MNHNS, CDR2 SASEGT, per germline. CDR3: CASSEVPKGLTEAFF. CDR3 nucleotide sequence: TGTGCCAGCAGTGAAGTACCCAAAGGGTTGACTGAAGCTTTCTTT.

The chain has TRBV6-5 and TRBJ2-1; no reliable D call. The CDR3 is 14 residues long. The germline V gene encodes CDR1 MNHEY and CDR2 SVGAGI. Trimming left V 6 bases short and J 5 bases short, with 14 bases between. CDR3 sequence reads: CASSPGSLHNEQFF. The CDR3 nucleotides are TGTGCCAGCAGCCCGGGTAGCTTACACAATGAGCAGTTCTTC.

The genes are TRBV7-9 and TRBJ2-7; possibly TRBD2 for D (6 bases). Germline CDR1 and CDR2: SEHNR and FQNEAQ (reference sequence). Trimming removed 5 bases from V and 6 bases from J, with 20 bases in between. CDR3 length: 15 residues. CDR3: CASSPSGTWVFEQYF. The CDR3 nucleotides read TGTGCCAGCAGCCCCTCGGGGACTTGGGTATTCGAGCAGTACTTC.

Written as DNA, the CDR3 is TGCGCCAGCAGCCAGAATAGCGTGAACACCGGGGAGCTGTTTTTT. This encodes CASSQNSVNTGELFF. The chain is built from TRBV4-1 and TRBJ2-2, with a possible D match to TRBD2 (5 bases). The CDR3 contains 15 residues. The germline V and J ends were trimmed by 3 bases and 1 base, with 9 bases remaining between them. CDR1 MGHRA and CDR2 YSYEKL come from the germline V gene.

The chain employs TRBV6-5 and TRBJ1-3, with D perhaps TRBD1 (6 bases). The CDR3 totals 14 residues. The germline CDR1 and CDR2 sequences are MNHEY and SVGAGI. V lost 7 bases and J 4 bases, leaving 14 bases between the germline ends. The CDR3 region is CASIPAGTGNTIYF. Written as DNA, the CDR3 is TGTGCCAGCATCCCCGCCGGGACAGGAAACACCATATATTTT.

The CDR3 DNA sequence: TGTGCCAGCAGGGAGGAGAGCTCCTATAATTCACCCCTCCACTTT. As protein: CASREESSYNSPLHF. The V call is TRBV2, the J call TRBJ1-6; unclear D gene. V dropped 6 bases and J dropped 0 bases, with 9 bases sitting between them. This CDR3 contains 15 residues. Germline V gene lookup returns CDR1 SNHLY and CDR2 FYNNEI.

This clone has just a few counts. The V call is TRBV6-6, the J call TRBJ2-1; TRBD2 matches 9 bases. The CDR3 loop spans 16 amino acids. Germline trimming cut 0 bases from V and 0 bases from J; bases unmatched to any gene: 0. Germline V gene lookup returns CDR1 MNHNY and CDR2 SVGAGI (reference sequence). Here the CDR3 reads CASSYSTSGSYNEQFF. The CDR3 DNA is TGTGCCAGCAGTTACTCGACTAGCGGCTCCTACAATGAGCAGTTCTTC.

This clone was seen a single time. This chain connects TRBV5-4 to TRBJ1-1, with D maybe TRBD1 (6 bases). The V gene lost 0 bases and the J gene lost 4 bases, with 13 bases spanning the gap. Germline CDR1 SGHNT, CDR2 YYREEE (reference sequence). The CDR3 sequence is 15 residues long. This chain's CDR3 is CASSLAGGRSTEAFF. DNA of the CDR3: TGTGCCAGCAGCTTGGCTGGGGGGCGGAGCACTGAAGCTTTCTTT.

The V gene is TRBV6-2 or TRBV6-3, the J gene TRBJ1-2; no definite D call. The V end lost 6 bases, the J end lost 2 bases, and 10 bases lay between the germline ends. CDR1 is MNHEY, CDR2 SVGEGT, per germline. The CDR3 runs to 13 residues. For the CDR3, the DNA is TGTGCCAGCAGCCCGGGCGGGAACTATGGCTACACCTTC. Encoded protein: CASSPGGNYGYTF.

The rearrangement joins TRBV7-8 to TRBJ2-7; the match to TRBD2 covers 8 bases. The length of the CDR3 is 16 residues. The V segment lost 5 bases and the J segment 1 base; nucleotides outside the gene matches: 10. The germline CDR1 and CDR2 sequences are SGHVS and FQNEAQ. The CDR3 is CASSPGVAGRSYEQYF. CDR3 nucleotides: TGTGCCAGCAGCCCAGGAGTAGCGGGAAGGTCCTACGAGCAGTACTTC.

This clone is labeled medium-sized. The chain recombines TRBV10-3 with TRBJ2-7; D unresolved. The germline V gene encodes CDR1 ENHRY and CDR2 SYGVKD. This CDR3 is built from 11 residues. The ends were cut back, 3 bases at V and 7 bases at J, with 7 bases in the middle. The CDR3 loop is CAISDLVEQYF. CDR3 DNA sequence: TGTGCCATCAGTGACCTTGTGGAGCAGTACTTC.

The chain employs TRBV2 and TRBJ2-7; D uncertain. This CDR3 has 12 amino acids. V was trimmed by 7 bases and J by 6 bases, leaving 13 bases between them. Germline CDR1 SNHLY, CDR2 FYNNEI. CDR3 coding DNA: TGTGCCAGCACCGCCGTGGTAGGCGAGCAGTACTTC. Its translation is CASTAVVGEQYF.

This chain connects TRBV7-2 to TRBJ2-1; D remains ambiguous. The CDR3 spans 15 residues. V lost 2 bases to trimming and J lost 0 bases, with 8 bases between them. Germline assignment: CDR1 SGHTA and CDR2 FQGNSA. CDR3 in amino acids: CASSLFASSYNEQFF. The CDR3 DNA reads as TGTGCCAGCAGCTTATTTGCGAGCTCCTACAATGAGCAGTTCTTC.

This clone was detected once. The chain couples TRBV6-1 to TRBJ1-2, with a possible D match to TRBD1 (5 bases). The V and J ends lost 1 base and 2 bases respectively, with 5 bases between them. This CDR3 is 13 amino acids long. Looked up from germline, CDR1 is MNHNS and CDR2 is SASEGT. CDR3 DNA sequence: TGTGCCAGCAGTGAAGGGGGCAACTATGGCTACACCTTC. This translates into CASSEGGNYGYTF.

V usage is TRBV2 and J usage is TRBJ2-5, with 10 positions matching TRBD2. Germline trimming cut 3 bases from V and 1 base from J; bases unmatched to any gene: 14. The length of the CDR3 is 19 residues. Per germline, CDR1 SNHLY and CDR2 FYNNEI. Here the CDR3 reads CASSEIEASGSRAQETQYF. CDR3 DNA: TGTGCCAGCAGTGAGATTGAGGCTAGCGGGAGTAGGGCCCAAGAGACCCAGTACTTC.

The chain joins TRBV14 to TRBJ2-7; D possibly corresponds to TRBD2 (6 bases). Germline lookup yields CDR1 SGHDN and CDR2 FVKESK. The CDR3 sequence is 14 residues long. V was trimmed by 4 bases and J by 5 bases, leaving 15 bases between them. CDR3 nucleotide sequence: TGTGCCAGCAGCCGGCCGGGACTTGAGCACGAGCAGTACTTC. Its translation is CASSRPGLEHEQYF.

The rearrangement uses TRBV27 and TRBJ2-1; 11 bases map to TRBD2. The germline gives CDR1 MNHEY, CDR2 SMNVEV (reference sequence). After removal of 6 bases from V and 5 bases from J, the junction contained 12 bases not matched to a gene. This CDR3 comprises 17 residues. CDR3 protein: CASRPISGRGPDNEQFF. The DNA for the CDR3 is TGTGCCAGCAGACCCATTAGCGGGAGGGGACCAGACAATGAGCAGTTCTTC.